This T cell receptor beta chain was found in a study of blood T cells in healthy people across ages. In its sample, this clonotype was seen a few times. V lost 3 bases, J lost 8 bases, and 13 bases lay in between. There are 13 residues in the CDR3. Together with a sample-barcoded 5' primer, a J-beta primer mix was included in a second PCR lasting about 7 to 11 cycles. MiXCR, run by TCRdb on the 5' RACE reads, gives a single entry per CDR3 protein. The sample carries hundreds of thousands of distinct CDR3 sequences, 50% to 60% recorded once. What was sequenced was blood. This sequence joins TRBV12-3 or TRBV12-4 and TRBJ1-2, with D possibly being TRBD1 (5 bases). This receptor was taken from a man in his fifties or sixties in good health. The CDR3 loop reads CASSFLAGRGYTF. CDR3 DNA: TGTGCCAGCAGTTTCTTGGCAGGGAGAGGCTACACCTTC.